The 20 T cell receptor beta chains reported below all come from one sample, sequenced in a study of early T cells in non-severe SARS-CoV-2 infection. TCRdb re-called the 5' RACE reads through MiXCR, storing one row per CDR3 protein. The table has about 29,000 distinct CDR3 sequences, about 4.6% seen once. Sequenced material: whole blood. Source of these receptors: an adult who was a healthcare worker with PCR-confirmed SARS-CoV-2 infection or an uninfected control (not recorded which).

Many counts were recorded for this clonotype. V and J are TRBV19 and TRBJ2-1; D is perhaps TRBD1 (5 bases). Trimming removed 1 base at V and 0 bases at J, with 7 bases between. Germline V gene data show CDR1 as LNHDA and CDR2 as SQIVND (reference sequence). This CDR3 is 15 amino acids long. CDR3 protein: CASSIGQGSYNEQFF. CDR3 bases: TGTGCCAGTAGTATAGGTCAGGGCTCCTACAATGAGCAGTTCTTC.

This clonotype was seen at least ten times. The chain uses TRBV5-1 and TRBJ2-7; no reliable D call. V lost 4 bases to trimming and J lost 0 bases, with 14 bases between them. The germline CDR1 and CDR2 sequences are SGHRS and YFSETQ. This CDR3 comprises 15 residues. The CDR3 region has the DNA TGCGCCAGCAGCCAAGGAGCTGGATTCTCCTACGAGCAGTACGTC. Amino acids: CASSQGAGFSYEQYV.

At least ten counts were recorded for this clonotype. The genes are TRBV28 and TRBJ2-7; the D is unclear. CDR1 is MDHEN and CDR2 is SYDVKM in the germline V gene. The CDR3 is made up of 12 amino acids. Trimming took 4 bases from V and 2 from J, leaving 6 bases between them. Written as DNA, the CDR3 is TGTGCCAGCAGTTCGCAAACCTACGAGCAGTACTTC. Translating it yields CASSSQTYEQYF.

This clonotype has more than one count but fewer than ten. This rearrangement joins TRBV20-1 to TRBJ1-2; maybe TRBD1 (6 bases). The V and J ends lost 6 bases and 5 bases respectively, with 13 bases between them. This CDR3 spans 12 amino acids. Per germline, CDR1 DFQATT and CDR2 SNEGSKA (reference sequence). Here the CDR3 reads CSAPGQRYGYTF. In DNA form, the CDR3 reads TGCAGTGCCCCTGGACAGCGGTATGGCTACACCTTC.

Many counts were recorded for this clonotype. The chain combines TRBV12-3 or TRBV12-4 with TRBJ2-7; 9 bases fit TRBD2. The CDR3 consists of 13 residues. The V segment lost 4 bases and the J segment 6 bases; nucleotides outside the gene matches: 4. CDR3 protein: CASSSDSGSEQYV. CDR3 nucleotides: TGTGCCAGCAGTTCAGATAGCGGGAGCGAGCAGTACGTC.

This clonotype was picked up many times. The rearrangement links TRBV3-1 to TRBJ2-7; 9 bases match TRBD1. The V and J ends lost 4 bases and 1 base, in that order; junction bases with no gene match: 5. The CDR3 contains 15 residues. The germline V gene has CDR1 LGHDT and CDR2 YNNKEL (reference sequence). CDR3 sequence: CASSRGGTGSYEQYV. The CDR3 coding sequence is TGTGCCAGCAGCCGCGGTGGGACAGGGTCCTACGAGCAGTACGTC.

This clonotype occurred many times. CDR3 loop: CASSERGQNEQFF. DNA for the CDR3: TGTGCCAGCTCAGAGCGGGGCCAGAATGAGCAGTTCTTC. The gene calls are TRBV18 and TRBJ2-1; 7 nucleotides match TRBD2. Looked up from germline, CDR1 is KGHSH and CDR2 is LQKENI. Trimming removed 5 bases from V and 7 bases from J; junction bases left unmatched: 5. The CDR3 is 13 residues long.

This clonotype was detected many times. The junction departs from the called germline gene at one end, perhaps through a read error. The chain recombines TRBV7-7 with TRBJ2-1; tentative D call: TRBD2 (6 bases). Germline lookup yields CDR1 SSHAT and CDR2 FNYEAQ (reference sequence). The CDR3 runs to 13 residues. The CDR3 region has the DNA TGTGCTAGCAGCACGGGACTCACAAATGAGCAGTTCTTC. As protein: CASSTGLTNEQFF.

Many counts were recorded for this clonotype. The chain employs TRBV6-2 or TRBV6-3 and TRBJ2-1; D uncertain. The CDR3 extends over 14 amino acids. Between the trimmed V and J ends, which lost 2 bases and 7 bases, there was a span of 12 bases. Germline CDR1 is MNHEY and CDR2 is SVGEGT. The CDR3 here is CASSYGVRVNEQFF. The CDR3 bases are TGTGCCAGCAGTTACGGGGTCCGGGTTAATGAGCAGTTCTTC.

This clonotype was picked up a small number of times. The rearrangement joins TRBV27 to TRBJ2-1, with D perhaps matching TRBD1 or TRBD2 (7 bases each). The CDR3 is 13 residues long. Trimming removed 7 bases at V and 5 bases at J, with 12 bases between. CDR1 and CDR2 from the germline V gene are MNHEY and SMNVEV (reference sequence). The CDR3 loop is CASNRGGNNEQFF. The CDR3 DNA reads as TGTGCCAGCAACAGGGGAGGGAACAATGAGCAGTTCTTC.

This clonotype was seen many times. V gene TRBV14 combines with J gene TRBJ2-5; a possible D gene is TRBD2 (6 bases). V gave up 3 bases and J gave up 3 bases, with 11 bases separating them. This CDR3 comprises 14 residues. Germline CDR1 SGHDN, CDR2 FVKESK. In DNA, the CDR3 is TGTGCCAGCAGCCAGATGACTAGGGAAGAGACCCAGTACTTC. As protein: CASSQMTREETQYF.

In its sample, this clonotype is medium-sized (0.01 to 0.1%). As DNA, the CDR3 is TGTGCCAGCAGCTTGCCCGGGGGCTCAGATACGCAGTATTTT. Its protein product is CASSLPGGSDTQYF. The V call is TRBV5-6, the J call TRBJ2-3; the D call may be TRBD1 or TRBD2 (6 bases each). The CDR3 is made up of 14 amino acids. Germline values: CDR1 SGHDT, CDR2 YYEEEE. Trimming cost V 1 base and J 4 bases, with 10 bases left between them. Combining the CDR3 with reference TRBV5-6 and TRBJ2-3 gives the whole variable domain DAGVTQSPTHLIKTRGQQVTLRCSPKSGHDTVSWYQQALGQGPQFIFQYYEEEERQRGNFPDRFSGHQFPNYSSELNVNALLLGDSALYLCASSLPGGSDTQYFGPGTRLTVL.

For the CDR3, the DNA is TGTGCCAGCAGCTTAATCGGGCCTCAAGAGACCCAGTACTTC. Residues: CASSLIGPQETQYF. This rearrangement joins TRBV7-9 to TRBJ2-5; D is ambiguous. V gave up 2 bases and J gave up 2 bases, with 9 bases separating them. CDR1 and CDR2 (germline): SEHNR, FQNEAQ (reference sequence). This CDR3 spans 14 amino acids. Based on the CDR3 plus reference TRBV7-9 and TRBJ2-5, the full variable domain is DTGVSQNPRHKITKRGQNVTFRCDPISEHNRLYWYRQTLGQGPEFLTYFQNEAQLEKSRLLSDRFSAERPKGSFSTLEIQRTEQGDSAMYLCASSLIGPQETQYFGPGTRLLVL.

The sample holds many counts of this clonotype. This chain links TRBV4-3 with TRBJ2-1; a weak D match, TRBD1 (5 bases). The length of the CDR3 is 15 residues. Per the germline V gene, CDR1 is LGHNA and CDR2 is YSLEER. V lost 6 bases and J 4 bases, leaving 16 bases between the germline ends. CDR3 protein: CASRLNRWSYNEQFF. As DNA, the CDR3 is TGCGCCAGCAGACTAAACAGGTGGTCGTACAATGAGCAGTTCTTC.

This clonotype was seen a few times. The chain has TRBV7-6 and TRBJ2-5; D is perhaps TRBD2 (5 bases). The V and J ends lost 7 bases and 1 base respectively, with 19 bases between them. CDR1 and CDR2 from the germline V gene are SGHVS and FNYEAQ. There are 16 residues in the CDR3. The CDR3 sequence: CASTLHGGRSQETQYF. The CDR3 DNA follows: TGTGCCAGCACGCTACACGGAGGCAGGAGCCAAGAGACCCAGTACTTC.

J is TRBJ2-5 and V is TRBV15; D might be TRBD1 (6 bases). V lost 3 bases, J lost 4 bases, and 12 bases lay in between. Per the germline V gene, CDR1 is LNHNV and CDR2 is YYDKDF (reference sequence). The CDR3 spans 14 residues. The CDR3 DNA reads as TGTGCCACCAGCAGGACAGGACGGGGAGAGACCCAGTACTTC. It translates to CATSRTGRGETQYF.

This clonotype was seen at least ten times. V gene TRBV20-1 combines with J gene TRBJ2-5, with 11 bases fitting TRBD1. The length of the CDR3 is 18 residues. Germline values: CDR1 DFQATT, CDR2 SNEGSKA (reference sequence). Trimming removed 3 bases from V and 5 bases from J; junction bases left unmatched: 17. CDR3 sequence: CSARLLGQGERSVETQYF. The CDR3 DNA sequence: TGCAGTGCTAGGTTACTGGGACAGGGGGAAAGGTCCGTGGAGACCCAGTACTTC.

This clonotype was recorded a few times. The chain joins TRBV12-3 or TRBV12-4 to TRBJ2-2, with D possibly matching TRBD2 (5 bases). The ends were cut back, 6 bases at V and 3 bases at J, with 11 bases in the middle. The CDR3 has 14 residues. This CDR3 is CASRGDLDTGELFF. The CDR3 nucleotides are TGTGCCAGCAGGGGAGACCTGGACACCGGGGAGCTGTTTTTT.

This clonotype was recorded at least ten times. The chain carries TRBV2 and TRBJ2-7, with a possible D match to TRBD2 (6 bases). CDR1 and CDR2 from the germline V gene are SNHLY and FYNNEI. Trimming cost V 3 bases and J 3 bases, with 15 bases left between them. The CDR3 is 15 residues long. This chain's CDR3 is CASSEGGESLYEQYV. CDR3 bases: TGTGCCAGCAGTGAGGGGGGTGAATCCCTCTACGAGCAGTACGTC.

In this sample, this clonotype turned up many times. The CDR3 loop reads CASRRTGTTGANVLTF. CDR3 DNA sequence: TGTGCCAGCAGACGGACCGGGACCACTGGGGCCAACGTCCTGACTTTC. J is TRBJ2-6 and V is TRBV27; D tentatively reads TRBD1 or TRBD2 (5 bases each). Germline CDR1 and CDR2: MNHEY and SMNVEV (reference sequence). Trimming shortened V by 6 bases and J by 2 bases, and 14 bases separated the two germline ends. The CDR3 has 16 amino acids.